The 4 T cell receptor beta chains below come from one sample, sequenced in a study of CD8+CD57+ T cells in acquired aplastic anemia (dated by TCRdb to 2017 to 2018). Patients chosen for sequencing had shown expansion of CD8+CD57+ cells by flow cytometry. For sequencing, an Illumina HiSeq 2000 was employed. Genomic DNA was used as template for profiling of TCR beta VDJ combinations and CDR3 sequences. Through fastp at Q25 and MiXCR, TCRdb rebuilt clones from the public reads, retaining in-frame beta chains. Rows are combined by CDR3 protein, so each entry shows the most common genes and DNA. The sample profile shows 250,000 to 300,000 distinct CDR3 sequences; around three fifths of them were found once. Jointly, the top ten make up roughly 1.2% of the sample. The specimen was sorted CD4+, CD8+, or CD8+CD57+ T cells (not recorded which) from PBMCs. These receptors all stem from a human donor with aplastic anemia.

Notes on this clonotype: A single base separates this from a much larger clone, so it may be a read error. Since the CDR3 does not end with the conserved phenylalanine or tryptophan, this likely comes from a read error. CDR3 in amino acids: CASRGSYGGGSYEQYL. In nucleotides, the CDR3 is TGTGCCAGCAGAGGTTCCTATGGGGGGGGGTCCTACGAGCAGTACCTC. The gene calls are TRBV12-3 or TRBV12-4 and TRBJ2-7; 7 bases fit TRBD2. Germline trimming cut 6 bases from V and 1 base from J; bases unmatched to any gene: 12. The length of the CDR3 is 16 residues.

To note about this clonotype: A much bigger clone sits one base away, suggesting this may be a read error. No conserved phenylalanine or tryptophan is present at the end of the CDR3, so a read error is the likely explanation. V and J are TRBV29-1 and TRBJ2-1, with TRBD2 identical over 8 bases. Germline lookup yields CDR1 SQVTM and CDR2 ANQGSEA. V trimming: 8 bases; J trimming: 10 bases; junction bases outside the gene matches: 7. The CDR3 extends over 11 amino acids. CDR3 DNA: TGCAGCCTAGAAGTAGCGGGGGAGCAGTTCTCC. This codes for CSLEVAGEQFS.

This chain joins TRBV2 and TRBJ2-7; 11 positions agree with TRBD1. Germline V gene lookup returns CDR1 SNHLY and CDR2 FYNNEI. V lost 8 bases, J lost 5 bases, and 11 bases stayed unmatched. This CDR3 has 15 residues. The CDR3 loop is CASSTGTGGFHEQYF. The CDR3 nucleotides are TGTGCCAGCTCAACCGGGACAGGGGGTTTCCACGAGCAGTACTTC. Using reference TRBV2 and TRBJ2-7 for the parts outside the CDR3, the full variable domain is EPEVTQTPSHQVTQMGQEVILRCVPISNHLYFYWYRQILGQKVEFLVSFYNNEISEKSEIFDDQFSVERPDGSNFTLKIRSTKLEDSAMYFCASSTGTGGFHEQYFGPGTRLTVT.

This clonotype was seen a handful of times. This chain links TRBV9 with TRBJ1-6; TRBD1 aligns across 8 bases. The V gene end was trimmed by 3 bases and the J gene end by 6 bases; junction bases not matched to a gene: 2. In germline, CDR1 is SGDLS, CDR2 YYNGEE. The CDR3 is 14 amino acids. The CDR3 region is CASSAGTGNSPLHF. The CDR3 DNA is TGTGCCAGCAGCGCCGGGACAGGTAATTCACCCCTCCACTTT.